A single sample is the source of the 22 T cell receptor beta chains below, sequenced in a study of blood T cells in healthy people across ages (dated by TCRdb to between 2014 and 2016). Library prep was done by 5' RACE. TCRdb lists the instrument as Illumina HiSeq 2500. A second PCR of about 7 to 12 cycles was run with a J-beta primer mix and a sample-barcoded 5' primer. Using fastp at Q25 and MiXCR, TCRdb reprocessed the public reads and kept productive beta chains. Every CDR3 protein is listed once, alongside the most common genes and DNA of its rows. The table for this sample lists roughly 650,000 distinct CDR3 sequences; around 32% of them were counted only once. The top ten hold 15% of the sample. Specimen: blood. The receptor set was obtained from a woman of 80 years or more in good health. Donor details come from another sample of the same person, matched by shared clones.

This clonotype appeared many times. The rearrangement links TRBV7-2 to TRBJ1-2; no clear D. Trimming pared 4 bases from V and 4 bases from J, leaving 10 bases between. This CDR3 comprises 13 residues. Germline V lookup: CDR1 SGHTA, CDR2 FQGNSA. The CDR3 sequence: CASSSTRSYGYTF. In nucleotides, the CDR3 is TGTGCCAGCAGCTCAACACGGAGCTATGGCTACACCTTC.

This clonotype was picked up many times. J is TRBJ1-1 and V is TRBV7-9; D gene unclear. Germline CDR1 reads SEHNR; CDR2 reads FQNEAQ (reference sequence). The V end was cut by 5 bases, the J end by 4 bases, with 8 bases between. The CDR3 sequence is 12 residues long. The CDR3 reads CASSLVVTEAFF. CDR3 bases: TGTGCCAGCAGCCTGGTTGTCACTGAAGCTTTCTTT.

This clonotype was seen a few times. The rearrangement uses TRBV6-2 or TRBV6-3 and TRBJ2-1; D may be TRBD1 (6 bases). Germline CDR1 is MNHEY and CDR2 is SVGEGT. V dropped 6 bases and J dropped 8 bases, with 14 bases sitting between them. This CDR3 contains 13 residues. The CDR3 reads CASRATGRDEQFF. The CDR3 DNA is TGTGCCAGCAGAGCGACAGGCAGGGATGAGCAGTTCTTC.

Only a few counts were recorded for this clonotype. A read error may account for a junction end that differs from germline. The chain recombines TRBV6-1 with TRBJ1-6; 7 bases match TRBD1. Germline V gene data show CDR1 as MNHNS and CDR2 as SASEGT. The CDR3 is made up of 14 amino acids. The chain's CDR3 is CASSRSGGNSPLHF. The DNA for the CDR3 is TGTGCCAGCAGTAGGTCAGGGGGTAATTCTCCCCTCCACTTT.

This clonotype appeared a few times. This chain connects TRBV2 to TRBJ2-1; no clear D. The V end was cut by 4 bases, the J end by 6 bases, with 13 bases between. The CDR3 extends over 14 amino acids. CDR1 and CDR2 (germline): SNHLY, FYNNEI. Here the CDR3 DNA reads TGTGCCAGCAGTGTTGAGGACGAAGGCAATGAGCAGTTCTTC. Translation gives CASSVEDEGNEQFF.

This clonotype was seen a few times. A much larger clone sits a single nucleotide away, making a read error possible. Here the CDR3 DNA reads TGTGCCAGCATGAATCAGGCGGCCTACAATGAGCAGTTCTTC. This codes for CASMNQAAYNEQFF. The chain couples TRBV5-5 to TRBJ2-1; D remains unclear. The CDR3 is 14 residues long. The germline V gene encodes CDR1 SGHKS and CDR2 YYEKEE (reference sequence). V gave up 6 bases and J gave up 2 bases, with 12 bases separating them.

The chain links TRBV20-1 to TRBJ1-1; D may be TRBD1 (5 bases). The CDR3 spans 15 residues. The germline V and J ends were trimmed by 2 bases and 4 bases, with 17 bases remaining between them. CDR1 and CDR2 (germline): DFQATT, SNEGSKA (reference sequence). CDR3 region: CSARTLGVGTTEAFF. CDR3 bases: TGCAGTGCTAGAACGCTTGGGGTGGGGACCACTGAAGCTTTCTTT.

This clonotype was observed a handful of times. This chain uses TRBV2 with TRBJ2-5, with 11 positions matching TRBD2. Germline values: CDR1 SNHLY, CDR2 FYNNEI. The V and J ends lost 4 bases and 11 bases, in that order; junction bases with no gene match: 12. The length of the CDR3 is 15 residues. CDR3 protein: CASSVLAGGSNEQYF. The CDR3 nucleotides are TGTGCCAGCAGTGTCCTAGCGGGGGGTTCAAATGAGCAGTACTTC.

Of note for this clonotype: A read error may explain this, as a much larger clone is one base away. CDR3: CASSFTTGRADAQYF. In DNA, the CDR3 is TGTGCCAGCAGTTTCACGACAGGTCGCGCAGATGCGCAGTATTTT. The J gene is TRBJ2-3, the V gene TRBV12-3 or TRBV12-4; TRBD1 might be the D (6 bases). This CDR3 has 15 residues.

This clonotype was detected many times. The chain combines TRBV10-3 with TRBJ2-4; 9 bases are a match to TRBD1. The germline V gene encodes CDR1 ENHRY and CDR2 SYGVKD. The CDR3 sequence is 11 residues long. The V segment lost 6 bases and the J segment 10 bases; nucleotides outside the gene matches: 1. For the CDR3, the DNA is TGTGCCATCAGGACAGGGGGGATTCAGTACTTC. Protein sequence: CAIRTGGIQYF.

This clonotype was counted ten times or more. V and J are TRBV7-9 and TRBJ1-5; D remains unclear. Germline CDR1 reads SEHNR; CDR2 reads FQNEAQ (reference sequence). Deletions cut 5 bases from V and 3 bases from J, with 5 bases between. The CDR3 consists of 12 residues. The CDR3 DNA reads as TGTGCCAGCAGCCCGGACAATCAGCCCCAGCATTTT. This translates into CASSPDNQPQHF.

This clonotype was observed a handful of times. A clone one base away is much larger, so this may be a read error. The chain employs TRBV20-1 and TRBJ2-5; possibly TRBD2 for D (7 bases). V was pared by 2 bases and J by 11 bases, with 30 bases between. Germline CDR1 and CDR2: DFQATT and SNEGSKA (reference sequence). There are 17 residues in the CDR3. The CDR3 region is CSARIGGPSGTNNEQYF. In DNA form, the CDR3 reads TGCAGTGCTAGAATAGGGGGGCCTAGCGGAACTAACAATGAGCAGTACTTC.

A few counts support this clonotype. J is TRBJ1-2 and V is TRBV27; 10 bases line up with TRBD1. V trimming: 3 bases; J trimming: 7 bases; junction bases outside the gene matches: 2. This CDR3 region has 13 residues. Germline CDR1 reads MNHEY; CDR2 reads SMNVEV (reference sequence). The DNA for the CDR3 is TGTGCCAGCAGTTTGACAGGGGGCTTTGGCTACACCTTC. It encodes CASSLTGGFGYTF.

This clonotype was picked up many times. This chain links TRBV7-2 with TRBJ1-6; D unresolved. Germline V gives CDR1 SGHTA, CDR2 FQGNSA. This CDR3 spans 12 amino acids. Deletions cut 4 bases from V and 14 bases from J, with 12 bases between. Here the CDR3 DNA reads TGTGCCAGCAGCTCATTGCCCCCCACCCTCCACTTT. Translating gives CASSSLPPTLHF.

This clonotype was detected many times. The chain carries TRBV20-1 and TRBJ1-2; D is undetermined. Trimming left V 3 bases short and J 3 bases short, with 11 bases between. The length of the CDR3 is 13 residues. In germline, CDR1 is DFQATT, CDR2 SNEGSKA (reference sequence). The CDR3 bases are TGCAGTGCTAGTCACACCCTAGACTATGGCTACACCTTC. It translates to CSASHTLDYGYTF.

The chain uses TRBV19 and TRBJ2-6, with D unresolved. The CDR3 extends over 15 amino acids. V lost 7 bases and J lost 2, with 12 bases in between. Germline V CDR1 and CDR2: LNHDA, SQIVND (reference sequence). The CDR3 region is CASTAGWAGANVLTF. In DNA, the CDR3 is TGTGCCAGTACTGCAGGATGGGCTGGGGCCAACGTCCTGACTTTC.

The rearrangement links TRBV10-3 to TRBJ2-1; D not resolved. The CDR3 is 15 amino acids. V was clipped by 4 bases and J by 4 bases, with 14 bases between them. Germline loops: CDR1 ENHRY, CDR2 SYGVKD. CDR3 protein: CAISGPDPLYNEQFF. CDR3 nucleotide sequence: TGTGCCATCAGTGGCCCGGACCCCCTTTACAATGAGCAGTTCTTC.

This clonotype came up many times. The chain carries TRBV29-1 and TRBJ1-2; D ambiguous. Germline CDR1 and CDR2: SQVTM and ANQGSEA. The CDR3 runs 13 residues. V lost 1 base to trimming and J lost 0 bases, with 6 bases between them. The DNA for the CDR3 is TGCAGCGTTGAAGCTTCTGCTAACTATGGCTACACCTTC. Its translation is CSVEASANYGYTF.

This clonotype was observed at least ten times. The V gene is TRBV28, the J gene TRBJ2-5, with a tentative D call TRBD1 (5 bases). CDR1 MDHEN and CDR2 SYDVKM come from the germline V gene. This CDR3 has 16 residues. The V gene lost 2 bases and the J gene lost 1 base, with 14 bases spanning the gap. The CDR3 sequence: CASSLIQGRGQETQYF. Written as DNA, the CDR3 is TGTGCCAGCAGTTTAATCCAGGGAAGGGGCCAAGAGACCCAGTACTTC.

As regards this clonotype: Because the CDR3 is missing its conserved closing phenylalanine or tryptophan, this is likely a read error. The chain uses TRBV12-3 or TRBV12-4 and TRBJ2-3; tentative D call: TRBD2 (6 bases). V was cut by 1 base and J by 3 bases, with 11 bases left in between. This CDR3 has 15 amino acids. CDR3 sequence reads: CASSLDGGETDTQYS. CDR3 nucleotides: TGTGCCAGCAGTTTAGACGGGGGAGAGACAGATACGCAGTATTCT.

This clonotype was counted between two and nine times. The DNA for the CDR3 is TGTGCCAGCAGTCAGTTGGGAGGGGTCAATTCACCCCTCCACTTT. Protein product: CASSQLGGVNSPLHF. This rearrangement joins TRBV6-4 to TRBJ1-6, with D maybe TRBD1 (5 bases). V lost 5 bases and J lost 7, with 15 bases in between. From germline, CDR1 is MRHNA and CDR2 SNTAGT. The CDR3 extends over 15 amino acids.

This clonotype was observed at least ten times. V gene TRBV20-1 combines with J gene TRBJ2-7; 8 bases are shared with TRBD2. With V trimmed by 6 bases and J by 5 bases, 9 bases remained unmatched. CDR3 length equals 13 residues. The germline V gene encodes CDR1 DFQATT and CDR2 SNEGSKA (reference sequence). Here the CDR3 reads CSADRLAYNEQYF. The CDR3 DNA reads TGCAGTGCCGATAGACTAGCGTACAACGAGCAGTACTTC.